Below are 8 T cell receptor beta chains sequenced from a single sample in a study of T cell responses to AZD1222 COVID-19 vaccine. The method was immunoSEQ multiplex PCR; TCRdb's version includes in-frame clones alone and lacks a portion of them. Of 140,000 to 150,000 clones in the sample, roughly four fifths were seen once. The sample here was peripheral blood, taken on day 0 of MenACWY control vaccination. These receptors originate from an adult in good health.

The chain joins TRBV7-8 to TRBJ1-1; 8 bases agree with TRBD1. After removal of 4 bases from V and 10 bases from J, the junction contained 8 bases not matched to a gene. The germline CDR1 and CDR2 sequences are SGHVS and FQNEAQ. The CDR3 covers 13 residues. CDR3 region: CASSSDRVRGAFF. The CDR3 DNA reads TGTGCCAGCAGCTCGGACAGGGTGAGAGGAGCTTTCTTT.

V and J are TRBV5-6 and TRBJ1-5; 8 nucleotides line up with TRBD1. The CDR3 extends over 15 amino acids. The trim removed 1 base at V and 6 bases at J, leaving 6 bases unmatched. Per germline, CDR1 SGHDT and CDR2 YYEEEE. The CDR3 loop is CASSLNTGGSQPQHF. In DNA, the CDR3 is TGTGCCAGCAGCTTGAATACAGGGGGTAGTCAGCCCCAGCATTTT.

A few counts support this clone. The CDR3: CATSDAQAGFNEQFF. The CDR3 DNA reads as TGTGCCACCAGTGATGCCCAGGCAGGGTTTAATGAGCAGTTCTTC. The chain combines TRBV24-1 with TRBJ2-1, with TRBD1 as a possible D gene (5 bases). Trimming removed 3 bases from V and 7 bases from J, with 15 bases in between. Looked up from germline, CDR1 is KGHDR and CDR2 is SFDVKD. The CDR3 is made up of 15 amino acids.

The chain combines TRBV5-6 with TRBJ2-2; D is ambiguous. Germline V lookup: CDR1 SGHDT, CDR2 YYEEEE. CDR3 length: 16 amino acids. Trimming pared 1 base from V and 2 bases from J, leaving 12 bases between. CDR3 sequence reads: CASSLTRFLNTGELFF. For the CDR3, the DNA is TGTGCCAGCAGCTTGACCCGTTTCTTAAACACCGGGGAGCTGTTTTTT.

The rearrangement uses TRBV7-9 and TRBJ2-6; D not resolved. This CDR3 region has 13 residues. Trimming removed 2 bases at V and 9 bases at J, with 8 bases between. Germline values: CDR1 SEHNR, CDR2 FQNEAQ (reference sequence). CDR3 region: CASSLSEHNVLTF. In nucleotides, the CDR3 is TGTGCCAGCAGCTTAAGCGAACACAACGTCCTGACTTTC.

This clone was counted between two and nine times. The chain joins TRBV2 to TRBJ2-7; D is possibly TRBD1 (5 bases). CDR3 length equals 14 residues. CDR1 is SNHLY, CDR2 FYNNEI, per germline. Trimming took 5 bases from V and 2 from J, leaving 13 bases between them. This chain's CDR3 is CASSLQGIPYEQYF. CDR3 bases: TGTGCCAGCAGTCTCCAGGGAATACCCTACGAGCAGTACTTC.

The sample holds one count of this clone. The rearrangement joins TRBV7-3 to TRBJ1-5; no clear D gene. The CDR3 has 14 residues. V gave up 3 bases and J gave up 0 bases, with 6 bases separating them. Germline CDR1 and CDR2: SGHTA and FQGTGA. The CDR3 sequence is CASSLDLSNQPQHF. DNA for the CDR3: TGTGCCAGCAGCTTGGACCTTAGCAATCAGCCCCAGCATTTT.

This clone has more than one count but fewer than ten. The V and J genes are TRBV19 and TRBJ1-5; TRBD1 might be the D (6 bases). The CDR3 consists of 17 residues. Germline CDR1 is LNHDA and CDR2 is SQIVND (reference sequence). Deletions cut 6 bases from V and 0 bases from J, with 18 bases between. CDR3 coding DNA: TGTGCCAGTAGATCCGGGACATCCCCTTCTAGCAATCAGCCCCAGCATTTT. Residues: CASRSGTSPSSNQPQHF.